The clone carrying this T cell receptor beta chain was seen once. Its antigen is not known. CDR3 size: 17 residues. Trimming removed 2 bases at V and 9 bases at J, with 20 bases between. Germline V gene sequence: CDR1 MNHEY, CDR2 SMNVEV (reference sequence). Only in-frame clones appear in the TCRdb table, and some are missing; sequencing was by immunoSEQ multiplex PCR. This sample has under 150,000 clones, with under 95% found just once. The sample is drawn from a study of T cell responses to AZD1222 COVID-19 vaccine. Whole-study context: The analysis combined second doses at about 4 or about 12 weeks.

Study-level results: Just 5 to 7 AZD1222 recipients were seropositive at baseline. Unmutated regions of variants are reportedly targeted by nearly half of spike-specific TCRs.

The J gene is TRBJ1-6, the V gene TRBV27, with D possibly matching TRBD1 (6 bases). The receptor comes from an adult in good health. Source: peripheral blood, taken on day 0 of AZD1222 vaccination. This CDR3 is CASSLEGHSSRSSPLHF. CDR3 sequence (DNA): TGTGCCAGCAGTTTAGAGGGACATAGCAGTAGGAGTTCACCCCTCCACTTT.